What follows are 26 T cell receptor beta chains derived from one specimen sequenced in a study of blood T cell repertoires in COVID-19. Profiling relied on immunoSEQ multiplex PCR, and the TCRdb table lists in-frame clones only, not all of them. This table holds about 130,000 clones, around 86% found once. The sample consisted of peripheral blood. The receptors stem from a woman older than 75 with acute or convalescent COVID-19.

With respect to this clone: One junction end does not reproduce the germline sequence, and a read error may be involved. The V and J genes are TRBV10-1 and TRBJ1-1; D call uncertain. This CDR3 spans 13 amino acids. Germline CDR1 WNHNN, CDR2 SYGVQD (reference sequence). The CDR3 sequence is CASSERENAEAFF. CDR3 nucleotide sequence: TGCGCCAGCAGTGAGAGGGAGAACGCTGAAGCTTTCTTT.

The CDR3: CASSYIRQGNEQYV. The CDR3 region has the DNA TGTGCCAGCTCATACATTCGACAGGGAAACGAGCAGTACGTC. The chain links TRBV18 to TRBJ2-7, with 7 nucleotides matching TRBD1. V lost 5 bases and J lost 5; bases outside the gene matches: 9. CDR1 KGHSH and CDR2 LQKENI come from the germline V gene. The CDR3 is made up of 14 amino acids.

The rearrangement joins TRBV19 to TRBJ1-6, with no clear D. Germline V gene data show CDR1 as LNHDA and CDR2 as SQIVND (reference sequence). The V and J ends lost 8 bases and 4 bases respectively, with 12 bases between them. The CDR3 loop spans 14 amino acids. The DNA of the CDR3 is TGTGCCAGTCATGTCCAGGCTTATAATTCACCCCTCCACTTT. This sequence encodes CASHVQAYNSPLHF.

The chain combines TRBV24-1 with TRBJ2-2, with a possible D match to TRBD2 (6 bases). This CDR3 has 13 residues. Trimming stripped 9 bases from V and 7 bases from J, with 14 bases between. Germline CDR1 and CDR2: KGHDR and SFDVKD. The CDR3 DNA reads TGTGCCACCGTAGGGAGGCATGGCGGGGAGCTGTTTTTT. As protein: CATVGRHGGELFF.

This chain uses TRBV9 with TRBJ1-1; perhaps TRBD1 as D (6 bases). The CDR3 consists of 15 residues. Deletions cut 4 bases from V and 3 bases from J, with 16 bases between. From germline, CDR1 is SGDLS and CDR2 YYNGEE. The DNA of the CDR3 is TGTGCCAGCAGCCCGCAGGGGAGAGGGGACACTGAAGCTTTCTTT. Its translation is CASSPQGRGDTEAFF. The whole variable domain, remainder taken from reference TRBV9 and TRBJ1-1, is DSGVTQTPKHLITATGQRVTLRCSPRSGDLSVYWYQQSLDQGLQFLIQYYNGEERAKGNILERFSAQQFPDLHSELNLSSLELGDSALYFCASSPQGRGDTEAFFGQGTRLTVV.

This chain joins TRBV6-1 and TRBJ1-2; TRBD1 agrees at 7 bases. Germline loops: CDR1 MNHNS, CDR2 SASEGT. V was pared by 4 bases and J by 2 bases, with 13 bases of the junction left unmatched. The length of the CDR3 is 17 residues. The CDR3 loop is CASSAPLGGTVNYGYTF. Written as DNA, the CDR3 is TGTGCCAGCAGTGCCCCCTTAGGAGGGACAGTCAACTATGGCTACACCTTC.

The chain joins TRBV5-1 to TRBJ2-6; TRBD2 might be the D (5 bases). CDR1 is SGHRS, CDR2 YFSETQ, per germline. V dropped 2 bases and J dropped 2 bases, with 8 bases sitting between them. The CDR3 consists of 15 residues. CDR3 in amino acids: CASSLYGAGANVLTF. In DNA, the CDR3 is TGCGCCAGCAGCTTATACGGGGCTGGGGCCAACGTCCTGACTTTC.

The chain couples TRBV6-5 to TRBJ1-1; the D is unclear. The CDR3 is 13 residues long. Trimming removed 11 bases at V and 0 bases at J, with 13 bases between. The germline V gene encodes CDR1 MNHEY and CDR2 SVGAGI. CDR3 sequence (DNA): TGTGCCGGTACCAGAACCTTGAACACTGAAGCTTTCTTT. This translates into CAGTRTLNTEAFF.

CDR3 in amino acids: CASSPVAGSGNTIYF. The CDR3 DNA reads TGTGCCAGCTCACCAGTGGCGGGGTCTGGAAACACCATATATTTT. The chain employs TRBV18 and TRBJ1-3; D not certain. Germline loops: CDR1 KGHSH, CDR2 LQKENI. CDR3 length: 15 amino acids. Deletions cut 2 bases from V and 1 base from J, with 9 bases between.

This clone was seen only a few times. The CDR3, as DNA: TGTGCCAGCAGCCAAGATGGGAGGGGGGCCTACACCTTC. Translating gives CASSQDGRGAYTF. J is TRBJ1-2 and V is TRBV3-1 (or the pseudogene TRBV3-2), with a tentative D call TRBD1 (6 bases). V dropped 0 bases and J dropped 10 bases, with 12 bases sitting between them. The germline CDR1 and CDR2 sequences are LGHDT and YNNKEL (reference sequence). The CDR3 spans 13 residues.

The chain is built from TRBV5-6 and TRBJ1-3, with D tentatively TRBD1 (6 bases). Trimming removed 6 bases from V and 4 bases from J, with 14 bases in between. There are 14 residues in the CDR3. Germline V CDR1 and CDR2: SGHDT, YYEEEE. In nucleotides, the CDR3 is TGTGCCAGCACCCCGACAGGCGAAGGAAACACCATATATTTT. Protein sequence: CASTPTGEGNTIYF. Full variable domain (missing parts from reference TRBV5-6 and TRBJ1-3): DAGVTQSPTHLIKTRGQQVTLRCSPKSGHDTVSWYQQALGQGPQFIFQYYEEEERQRGNFPDRFSGHQFPNYSSELNVNALLLGDSALYLCASTPTGEGNTIYFGEGSWLTVV.

This chain links TRBV5-1 with TRBJ1-1; TRBD1 matches 8 bases. The CDR3 is made up of 14 amino acids. Trimming cost V 4 bases and J 4 bases; bases outside gene matches: 6. Germline assignment: CDR1 SGHRS and CDR2 YFSETQ. The CDR3 DNA is TGCGCCAGCAGCAAAAATACAGGGGGCACTGAAGCTTTCTTT. It translates to CASSKNTGGTEAFF.

The CDR3, as DNA: TGCAGTGCTAGCAGGGAATATGGCTACACCTTC. Encoded protein: CSASREYGYTF. This sequence joins TRBV20-1 and TRBJ1-2; perhaps TRBD1 as D (5 bases). V was pared by 3 bases and J by 5 bases, with 7 bases between. This CDR3 has 11 amino acids. Germline lookup yields CDR1 DFQATT and CDR2 SNEGSKA (reference sequence).

This clone has just a few counts. V and J are TRBV9 and TRBJ1-6, with 7 bases fitting TRBD1. The CDR3 sequence is 15 residues long. The germline V gene has CDR1 SGDLS and CDR2 YYNGEE. Trimming removed 4 bases from V and 7 bases from J; junction bases left unmatched: 8. As DNA, the CDR3 is TGTGCCAGCAGCTCACAGACAGGGTTAAATTCACCCCTCCACTTT. This encodes CASSSQTGLNSPLHF.

V and J are TRBV5-8 and TRBJ1-1; D is ambiguous. This CDR3 comprises 14 residues. With 7 bases removed from V and 4 bases from J, the gap between germline ends came to 17 bases. Germline loops: CDR1 SGHTS, CDR2 YDEGEE. This CDR3 is CASQTSGRGTEAFF. The CDR3 DNA follows: TGTGCCAGCCAGACATCGGGGAGAGGCACTGAAGCTTTCTTT. The full variable domain, completed using reference TRBV5-8 and TRBJ1-1, is EAGVTQSPTHLIKTRGQQATLRCSPISGHTSVYWYQQALGLGLQFLLWYDEGEERNRGNFPPRFSGRQFPNYSSELNVNALELEDSALYLCASQTSGRGTEAFFGQGTRLTVV.

The rearrangement joins TRBV5-5 to TRBJ1-5; maybe TRBD1 (5 bases). V was trimmed by 4 bases and J by 6 bases, leaving 11 bases between them. Germline CDR1 SGHKS, CDR2 YYEKEE (reference sequence). The CDR3 sequence is 13 residues long. CDR3 loop: CASSNRQSQPQHF. In DNA form, the CDR3 reads TGTGCCAGCAGCAACCGACAGAGTCAGCCCCAGCATTTT.

The rearrangement joins TRBV6-5 to TRBJ1-2; D is unresolved. This CDR3 has 15 residues. Trimming took 0 bases from V and 5 from J, leaving 13 bases between them. Germline CDR1 and CDR2: MNHEY and SVGAGI. The CDR3 DNA follows: TGTGCCAGCAGTTACTCTGGGCGTCCCGATTATGGCTACACCTTC. It is translated as CASSYSGRPDYGYTF.

The chain links TRBV29-1 to TRBJ2-3, with D uncertain. This CDR3 contains 14 residues. The V and J ends lost 3 bases and 14 bases respectively, with 24 bases between them. The germline V gene has CDR1 SQVTM and CDR2 ANQGSEA. The CDR3 DNA is TGCAGCGTTGAGTACGGCTCCACTAAAGACCCCCGGTATTTT. It specifies CSVEYGSTKDPRYF.

This rearrangement joins TRBV6-5 to TRBJ1-2, with D uncertain. Germline V gene lookup returns CDR1 MNHEY and CDR2 SVGAGI. This CDR3 comprises 12 residues. The V gene lost 8 bases and the J gene lost 6 bases, with 13 bases spanning the gap. CDR3 sequence (DNA): TGTGCCAGCGGAGATATTGTCAATGGCTACACCTTC. Residues: CASGDIVNGYTF.

V gene TRBV28 combines with J gene TRBJ2-2; possibly TRBD2 for D (5 bases). This CDR3 region has 13 residues. Germline CDR1 reads MDHEN; CDR2 reads SYDVKM. The CDR3 nucleotides read TGTGGGTGCGGGCAACCGAACACCGGGGAGCTGTTTTTT. Protein: CGCGQPNTGELFF.

The chain is built from TRBV19 and TRBJ2-3; a possible D gene is TRBD2 (6 bases). V was pared by 6 bases and J by 6 bases, with 10 bases between. Germline CDR1 reads LNHDA; CDR2 reads SQIVND (reference sequence). There are 12 residues in the CDR3. CDR3 sequence (DNA): TGTGCCAGTAGGCAAAGCGGGGATACGCAGTATTTT. This encodes CASRQSGDTQYF.

This clone occurred once. The V gene is TRBV5-4, the J gene TRBJ1-2; no clear D. Trimming stripped 0 bases from V and 1 base from J, with 13 bases between. This CDR3 spans 16 amino acids. The germline gives CDR1 SGHNT, CDR2 YYREEE (reference sequence). CDR3 amino acids: CASSLDPFQNNYGYTF. The DNA for the CDR3 is TGTGCCAGCAGCTTGGATCCGTTCCAGAATAACTATGGCTACACCTTC.

The chain joins TRBV12-3 or TRBV12-4 to TRBJ2-1; possible D gene TRBD2, 6 bases. The CDR3 is 13 residues long. V dropped 2 bases and J dropped 9 bases, with 11 bases sitting between them. This chain's CDR3 is CASSLTAGPEQFF. The CDR3 DNA is TGTGCCAGCAGTTTAACGGCGGGACCTGAGCAGTTCTTC.

The chain carries TRBV7-2 and TRBJ1-3; D is perhaps TRBD1 (6 bases). This CDR3 is 16 amino acids long. Germline V gene lookup returns CDR1 SGHTA and CDR2 FQGNSA. V dropped 4 bases and J dropped 4 bases, with 17 bases sitting between them. The CDR3: CASSSIGGAQGNTIYF. CDR3 nucleotides: TGTGCCAGCAGCTCAATAGGGGGGGCGCAAGGAAACACCATATATTTT.

This rearrangement joins TRBV19 to TRBJ2-2, with D tentatively TRBD1 (6 bases). Germline V gene data show CDR1 as LNHDA and CDR2 as SQIVND (reference sequence). V gave up 1 base and J gave up 5 bases, with 11 bases separating them. This CDR3 is 15 amino acids long. The CDR3 loop is CASSIGRTGTGELFF. The CDR3 region has the DNA TGTGCCAGTAGTATAGGGAGAACAGGGACCGGGGAGCTGTTTTTT.

The chain employs TRBV5-1 and TRBJ1-3, with a weak D call TRBD1 (5 bases). The CDR3 is 15 residues long. Trimming took off 1 base at V and 2 bases at J, with 10 bases between the two ends. Germline CDR1 reads SGHRS; CDR2 reads YFSETQ. As DNA, the CDR3 is TGCGCCAGCAGCTTGATCGGGGGAACTGGAAACACCATATATTTT. The encoded protein is CASSLIGGTGNTIYF.